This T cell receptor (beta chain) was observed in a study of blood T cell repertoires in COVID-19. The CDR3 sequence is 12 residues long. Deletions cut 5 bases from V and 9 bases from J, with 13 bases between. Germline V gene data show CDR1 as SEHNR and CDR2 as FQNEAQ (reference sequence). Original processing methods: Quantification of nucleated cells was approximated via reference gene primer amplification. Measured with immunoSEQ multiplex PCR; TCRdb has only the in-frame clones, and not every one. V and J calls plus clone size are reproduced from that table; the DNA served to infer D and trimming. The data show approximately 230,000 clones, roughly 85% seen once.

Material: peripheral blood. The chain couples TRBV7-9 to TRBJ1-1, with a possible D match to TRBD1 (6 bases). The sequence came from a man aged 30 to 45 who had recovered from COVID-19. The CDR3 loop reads CASSPQGIKAFF. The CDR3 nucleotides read TGTGCCAGCAGCCCTCAGGGGATTAAAGCTTTCTTT.